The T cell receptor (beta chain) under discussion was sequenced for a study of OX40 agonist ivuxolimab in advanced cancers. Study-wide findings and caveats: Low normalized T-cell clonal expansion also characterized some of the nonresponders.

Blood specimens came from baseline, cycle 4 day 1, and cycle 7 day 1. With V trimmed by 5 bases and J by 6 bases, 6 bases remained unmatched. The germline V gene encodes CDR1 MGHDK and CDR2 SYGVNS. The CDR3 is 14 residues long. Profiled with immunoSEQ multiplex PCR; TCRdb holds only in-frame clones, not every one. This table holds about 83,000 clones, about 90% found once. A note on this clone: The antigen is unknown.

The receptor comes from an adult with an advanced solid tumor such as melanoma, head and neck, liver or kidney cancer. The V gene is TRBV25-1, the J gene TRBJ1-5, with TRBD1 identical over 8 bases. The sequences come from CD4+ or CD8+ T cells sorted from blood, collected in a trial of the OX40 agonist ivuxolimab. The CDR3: CASSNRGARQPQHF. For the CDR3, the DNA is TGTGCCAGCAGTAACAGGGGGGCGCGTCAGCCCCAGCATTTT.